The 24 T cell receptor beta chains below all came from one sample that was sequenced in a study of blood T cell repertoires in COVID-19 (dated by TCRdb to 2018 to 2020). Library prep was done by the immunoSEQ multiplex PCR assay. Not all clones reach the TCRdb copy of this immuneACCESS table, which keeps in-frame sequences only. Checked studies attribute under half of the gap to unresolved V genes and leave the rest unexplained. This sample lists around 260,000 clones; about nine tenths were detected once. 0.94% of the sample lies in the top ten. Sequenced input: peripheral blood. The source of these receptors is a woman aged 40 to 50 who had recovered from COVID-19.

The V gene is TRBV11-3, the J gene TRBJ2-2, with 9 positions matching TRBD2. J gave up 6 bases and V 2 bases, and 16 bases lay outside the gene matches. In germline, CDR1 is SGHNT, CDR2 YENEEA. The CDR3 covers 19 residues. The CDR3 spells CASSLSLGLAGKGPGELFF. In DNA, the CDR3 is TGTGCCAGCAGCTTATCACTAGGGCTAGCGGGAAAAGGCCCCGGGGAGCTGTTTTTT.

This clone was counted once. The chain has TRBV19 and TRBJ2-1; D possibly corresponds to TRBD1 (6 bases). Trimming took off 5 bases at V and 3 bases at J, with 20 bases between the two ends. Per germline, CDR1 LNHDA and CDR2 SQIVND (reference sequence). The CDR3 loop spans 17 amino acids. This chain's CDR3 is CASSPQTGSLYYNEQFF. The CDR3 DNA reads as TGTGCCAGTAGTCCGCAAACAGGGTCCCTCTACTACAATGAGCAGTTCTTC.

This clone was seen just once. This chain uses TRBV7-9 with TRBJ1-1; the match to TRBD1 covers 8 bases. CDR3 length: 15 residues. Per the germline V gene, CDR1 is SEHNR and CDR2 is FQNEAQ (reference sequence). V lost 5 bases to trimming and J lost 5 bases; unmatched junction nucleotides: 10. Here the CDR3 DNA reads TGTGCCAGCAGCACCCTACAGGGGGAGGGGACTGAAGCTTTCTTT. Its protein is CASSTLQGEGTEAFF.

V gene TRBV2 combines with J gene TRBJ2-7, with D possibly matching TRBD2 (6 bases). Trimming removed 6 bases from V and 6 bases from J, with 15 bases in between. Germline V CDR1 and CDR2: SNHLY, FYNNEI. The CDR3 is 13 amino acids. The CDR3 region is CASSAAREVEQYF. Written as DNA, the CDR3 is TGTGCCAGCAGCGCCGCTAGGGAGGTCGAGCAGTACTTC.

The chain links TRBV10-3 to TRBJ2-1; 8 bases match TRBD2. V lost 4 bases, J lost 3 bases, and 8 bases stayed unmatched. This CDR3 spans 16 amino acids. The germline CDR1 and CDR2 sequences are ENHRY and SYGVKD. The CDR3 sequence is CAISGASGSFYNEQFF. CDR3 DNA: TGTGCCATCAGTGGGGCGAGCGGGAGTTTCTACAATGAGCAGTTCTTC.

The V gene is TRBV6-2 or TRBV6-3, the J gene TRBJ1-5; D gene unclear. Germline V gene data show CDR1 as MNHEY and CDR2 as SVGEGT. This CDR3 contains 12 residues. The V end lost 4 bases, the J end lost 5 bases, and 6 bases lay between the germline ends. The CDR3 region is CASSLRYQPQHF. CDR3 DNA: TGTGCCAGCAGTTTGCGGTATCAGCCCCAGCATTTT.

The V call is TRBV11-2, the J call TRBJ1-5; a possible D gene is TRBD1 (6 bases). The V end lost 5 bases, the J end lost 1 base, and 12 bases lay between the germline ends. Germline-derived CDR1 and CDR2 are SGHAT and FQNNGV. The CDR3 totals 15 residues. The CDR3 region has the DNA TGTGCCAGCAGCCCAGATACAGGGAGCAATCAGCCCCAGCATTTT. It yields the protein CASSPDTGSNQPQHF. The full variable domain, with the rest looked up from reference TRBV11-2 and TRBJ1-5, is EAGVAQSPRYKIIEKRQSVAFWCNPISGHATLYWYQQILGQGPKLLIQFQNNGVVDDSQLPKDRFSAERLKGVDSTLKIQPAKLEDSAVYLCASSPDTGSNQPQHFGDGTRLSIL.

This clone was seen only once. The CDR3 here is CASSQSENEKLFF. The CDR3 bases are TGTGCCAGCAGCCAATCAGAAAATGAAAAACTGTTTTTT. The chain employs TRBV3-1 (or the pseudogene TRBV3-2) and TRBJ1-4; D is unresolved. Germline loops: CDR1 LGHDT, CDR2 YNNKEL (reference sequence). The CDR3 runs to 13 residues. Trimming removed 2 bases from V and 5 bases from J, with 6 bases in between.

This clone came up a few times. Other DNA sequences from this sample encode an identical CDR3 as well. CDR3 nucleotides: TGTGCCAGTAGTTGGACAGGGGGAAATCAGCCCCAGCATTTT. Its protein is CASSWTGGNQPQHF. The chain links TRBV19 to TRBJ1-5; the match to TRBD1 covers 10 bases. There are 14 residues in the CDR3. Germline V CDR1 and CDR2: LNHDA, SQIVND (reference sequence). V lost 5 bases and J lost 4; bases outside the gene matches: 2.

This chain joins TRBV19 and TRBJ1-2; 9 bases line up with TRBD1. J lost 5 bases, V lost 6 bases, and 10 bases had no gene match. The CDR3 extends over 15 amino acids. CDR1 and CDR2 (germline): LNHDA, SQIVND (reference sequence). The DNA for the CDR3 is TGTGCCAGTAGCTCAACAGGGGGCGCAGGGTATGGCTACACCTTC. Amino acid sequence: CASSSTGGAGYGYTF.

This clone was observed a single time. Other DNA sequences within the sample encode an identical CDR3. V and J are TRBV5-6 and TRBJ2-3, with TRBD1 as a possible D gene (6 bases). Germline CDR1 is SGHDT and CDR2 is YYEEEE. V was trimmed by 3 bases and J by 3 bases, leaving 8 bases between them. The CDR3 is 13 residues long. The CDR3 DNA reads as TGTGCCAGCAGCTCAACAGGGACAGATACGCAGTATTTT. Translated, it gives CASSSTGTDTQYF.

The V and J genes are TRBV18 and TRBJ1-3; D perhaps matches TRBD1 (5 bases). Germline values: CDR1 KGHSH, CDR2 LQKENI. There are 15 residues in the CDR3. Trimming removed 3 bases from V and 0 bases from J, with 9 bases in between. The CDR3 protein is CASSPGQVSGNTIYF. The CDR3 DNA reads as TGTGCCAGCTCACCGGGGCAGGTCTCTGGAAACACCATATATTTT.

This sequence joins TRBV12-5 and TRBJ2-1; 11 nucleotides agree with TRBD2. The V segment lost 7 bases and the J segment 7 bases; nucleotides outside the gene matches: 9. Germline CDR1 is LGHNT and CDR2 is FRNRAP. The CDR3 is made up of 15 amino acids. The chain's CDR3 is CASVRGLAGGNEQFF. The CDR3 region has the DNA TGTGCTAGTGTCCGGGGGCTAGCGGGAGGAAATGAGCAGTTCTTC.

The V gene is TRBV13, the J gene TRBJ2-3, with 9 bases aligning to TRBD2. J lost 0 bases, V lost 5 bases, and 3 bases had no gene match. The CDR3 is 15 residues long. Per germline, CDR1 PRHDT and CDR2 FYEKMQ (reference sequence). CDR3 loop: CASSRREGSTDTQYF. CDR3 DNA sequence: TGTGCCAGCAGCAGGCGGGAGGGAAGCACAGATACGCAGTATTTT.

CDR3 in amino acids: CAWSLTRTSLSTDTQYF. The CDR3 bases are TGTGCCTGGAGCCTCACACGGACTAGCCTTAGCACAGATACGCAGTATTTT. The genes are TRBV30 and TRBJ2-3, with 8 bases lining up with TRBD2. J gave up 0 bases and V 3 bases, and 11 bases lay outside the gene matches. CDR3 length equals 17 residues. CDR1 is GTSNPN and CDR2 is SVGIG in the germline V gene (reference sequence).

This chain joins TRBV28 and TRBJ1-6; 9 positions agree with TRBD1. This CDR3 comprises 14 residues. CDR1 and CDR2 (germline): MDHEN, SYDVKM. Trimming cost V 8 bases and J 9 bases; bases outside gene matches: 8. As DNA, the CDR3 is TGTGCCAGCTCGACCACAGGGGGCGGTTCACCCCTCCACTTT. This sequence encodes CASSTTGGGSPLHF.

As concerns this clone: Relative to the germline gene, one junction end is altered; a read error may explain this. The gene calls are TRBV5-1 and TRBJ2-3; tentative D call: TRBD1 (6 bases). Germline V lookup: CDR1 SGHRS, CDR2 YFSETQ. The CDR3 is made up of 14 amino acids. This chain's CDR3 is CASRLDRSTDTQYF. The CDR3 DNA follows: TGCGCCAGCCGCTTAGACAGGAGCACAGATACGCAGTATTTT. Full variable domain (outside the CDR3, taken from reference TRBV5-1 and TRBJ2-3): KAGVTQTPRYLIKTRGQQVTLSCSPISGHRSVSWYQQTPGQGLQFLFEYFSETQRNKGNFPGRFSGRQFSNSRSEMNVSTLELGDSALYLCASRLDRSTDTQYFGPGTRLTVL.

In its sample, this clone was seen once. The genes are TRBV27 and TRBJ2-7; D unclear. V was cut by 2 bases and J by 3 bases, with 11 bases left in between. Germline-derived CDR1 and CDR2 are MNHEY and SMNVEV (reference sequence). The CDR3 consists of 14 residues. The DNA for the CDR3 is TGTGCCAGCAGTTTAAGAGGCCCCTTCTACGAGCAGTACTTC. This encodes CASSLRGPFYEQYF.

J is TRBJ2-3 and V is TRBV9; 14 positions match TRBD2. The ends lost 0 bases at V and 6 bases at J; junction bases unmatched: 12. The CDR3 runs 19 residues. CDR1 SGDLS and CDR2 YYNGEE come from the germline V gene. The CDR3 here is CASSVDGSGLAGETDTQYF. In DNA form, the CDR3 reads TGTGCCAGCAGCGTAGATGGGTCGGGACTAGCGGGAGAAACGGATACGCAGTATTTT.

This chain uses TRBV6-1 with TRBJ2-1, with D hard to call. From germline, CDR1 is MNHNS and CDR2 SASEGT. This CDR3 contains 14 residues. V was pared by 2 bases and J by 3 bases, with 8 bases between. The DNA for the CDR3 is TGTGCCAGCAGTGAAACCCGGTACTACAATGAGCAGTTCTTC. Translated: CASSETRYYNEQFF.

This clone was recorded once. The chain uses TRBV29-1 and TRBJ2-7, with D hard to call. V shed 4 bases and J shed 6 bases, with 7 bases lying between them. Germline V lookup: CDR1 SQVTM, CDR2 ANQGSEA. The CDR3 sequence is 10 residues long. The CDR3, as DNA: TGCAGCGTTGTCGGTCGCGAGCAGTACTTC. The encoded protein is CSVVGREQYF.

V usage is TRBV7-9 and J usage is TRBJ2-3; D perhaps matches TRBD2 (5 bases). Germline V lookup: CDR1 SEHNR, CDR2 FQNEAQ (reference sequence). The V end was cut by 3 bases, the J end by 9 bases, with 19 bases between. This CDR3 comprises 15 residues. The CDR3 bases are TGTGCCAGCAGCTTTGAATTTTCGAGGGTGAGGACGCAGTATTTT. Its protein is CASSFEFSRVRTQYF. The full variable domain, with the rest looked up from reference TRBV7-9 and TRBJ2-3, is DTGVSQNPRHKITKRGQNVTFRCDPISEHNRLYWYRQTLGQGPEFLTYFQNEAQLEKSRLLSDRFSAERPKGSFSTLEIQRTEQGDSAMYLCASSFEFSRVRTQYFGPGTRLTVL.

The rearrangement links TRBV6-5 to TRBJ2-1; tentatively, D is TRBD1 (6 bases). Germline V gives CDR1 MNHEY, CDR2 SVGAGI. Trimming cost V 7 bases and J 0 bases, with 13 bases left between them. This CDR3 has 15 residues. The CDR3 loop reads CASIRDRPSYNEQFF. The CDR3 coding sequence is TGTGCCAGCATCCGAGACAGGCCCTCCTACAATGAGCAGTTCTTC.

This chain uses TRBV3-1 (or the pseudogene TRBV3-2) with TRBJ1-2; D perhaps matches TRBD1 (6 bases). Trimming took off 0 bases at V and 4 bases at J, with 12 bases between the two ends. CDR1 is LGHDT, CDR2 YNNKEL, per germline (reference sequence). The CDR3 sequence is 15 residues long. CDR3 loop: CASSQDRGYGYGYTF. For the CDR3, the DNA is TGTGCCAGCAGCCAAGATAGGGGGTATGGCTATGGCTACACCTTC.